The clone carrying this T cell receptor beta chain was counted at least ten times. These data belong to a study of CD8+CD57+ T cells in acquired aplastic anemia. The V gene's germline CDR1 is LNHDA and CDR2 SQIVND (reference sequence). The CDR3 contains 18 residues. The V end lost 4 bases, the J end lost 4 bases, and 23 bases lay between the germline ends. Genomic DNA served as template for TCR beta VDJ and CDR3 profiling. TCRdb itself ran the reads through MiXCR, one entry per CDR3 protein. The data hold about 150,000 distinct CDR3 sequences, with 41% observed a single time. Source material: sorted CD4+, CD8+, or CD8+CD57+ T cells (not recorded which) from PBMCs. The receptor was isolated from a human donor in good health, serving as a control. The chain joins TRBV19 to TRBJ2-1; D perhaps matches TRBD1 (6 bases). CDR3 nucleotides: TGTGCCAGTAGTAAAGGGGGAAACTACCCAAGACAGTACAATGAGCAGTTCTTC. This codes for CASSKGGNYPRQYNEQFF.